Listed below are T cell receptor beta chains from one sample, sequenced in a study of shared clonotypes between healthy human individuals. The table came from immunoSEQ multiplex PCR; TCRdb's copy has only in-frame clones and leaves some out. The table shows some 2,100,000 clones, with roughly 91% occurring only once. Input material: naive CD8+ T cells from PBMCs. The receptors stem from a young man in good health. Some clones in this sample may be carry-over from other donors' samples. Both conserved end residues are part of each CDR3. Each record gives: V gene, D gene, J gene, clone size, CDR3 protein, CDR3 DNA. A D gene is named only where the DNA matches it firmly. Rows give clone size only sometimes, using once, few, many, or a class for an expanded clone.

v_call: TRBV19; d_call: NA; j_call: TRBJ2-7; clone_size: NA; cdr3_aa: CASASPSYEQYF; cdr3_nt: TGTGCCAGTGCTTCCCCCTCCTACGAGCAGTACTTC
v_call: TRBV15; d_call: NA; j_call: TRBJ2-5; clone_size: NA; cdr3_aa: CATSGGVAESQETQYF; cdr3_nt: TGTGCCACCAGCGGCGGAGTAGCGGAAAGCCAAGAGACCCAGTACTTC
v_call: TRBV4-1; d_call: NA; j_call: TRBJ2-7; clone_size: NA; cdr3_aa: CASSQERQPLVEQYF; cdr3_nt: TGCGCCAGCAGCCAAGAGCGACAGCCCCTAGTTGAGCAGTACTTC
v_call: TRBV10-3; d_call: TRBD1; j_call: TRBJ2-3; clone_size: once; cdr3_aa: CAISFGDRVPTDTQYF; cdr3_nt: TGTGCCATCAGTTTCGGGGACAGGGTCCCCACAGATACGCAGTATTTT
v_call: TRBV5-6; d_call: TRBD1; j_call: TRBJ2-7; clone_size: NA; cdr3_aa: CASSLDDRGQGQYF; cdr3_nt: TGTGCCAGCAGCTTGGACGACAGGGGGCAGGGGCAGTACTTC
v_call: TRBV29-1; d_call: NA; j_call: TRBJ2-7; clone_size: NA; cdr3_aa: CSVEMLGEGGSSYEQYF; cdr3_nt: TGCAGCGTTGAGATGTTAGGGGAGGGGGGATCGAGCTACGAGCAGTACTTC
v_call: TRBV4-2; d_call: NA; j_call: TRBJ1-5; clone_size: NA; cdr3_aa: CASSQNPWDSNQPQHF; cdr3_nt: TGTGCCAGCAGCCAAAACCCCTGGGACAGCAATCAGCCCCAGCATTTT
v_call: TRBV10-3; d_call: NA; j_call: TRBJ2-2; clone_size: NA; cdr3_aa: CAISEMLETGELFF; cdr3_nt: TGTGCCATCAGTGAAATGTTGGAAACCGGGGAGCTGTTTTTT
v_call: TRBV9; d_call: TRBD2; j_call: TRBJ2-1; clone_size: NA; cdr3_aa: CASSLSQTGGSSYNEQFF; cdr3_nt: TGTGCCAGCAGCCTCAGTCAGACGGGAGGGAGCTCCTACAATGAGCAGTTCTTC
v_call: TRBV30; d_call: TRBD2; j_call: TRBJ2-3; clone_size: NA; cdr3_aa: CAWRGGQAGDRDTQYF; cdr3_nt: TGTGCCTGGAGGGGGGGACAAGCGGGAGACAGAGATACGCAGTATTTT
v_call: TRBV10-3; d_call: TRBD1; j_call: TRBJ1-2; clone_size: NA; cdr3_aa: CAISEPGQGADGYTF; cdr3_nt: TGTGCCATCAGTGAGCCCGGACAGGGGGCAGATGGCTACACCTTC
v_call: TRBV5-1; d_call: TRBD1; j_call: TRBJ1-1; clone_size: NA; cdr3_aa: CASSLDRTGPPGTEAFF; cdr3_nt: TGCGCCAGCAGCTTGGATCGGACAGGGCCGCCGGGCACTGAAGCTTTCTTT
v_call: TRBV28; d_call: NA; j_call: TRBJ2-7; clone_size: NA; cdr3_aa: CASSLALDYEQYF; cdr3_nt: TGTGCCAGCAGTTTAGCGCTAGATTACGAGCAGTACTTC
v_call: TRBV7-9; d_call: NA; j_call: TRBJ1-1; clone_size: NA; cdr3_aa: CASSLGAYTEAFF; cdr3_nt: TGTGCCAGCAGCTTAGGGGCTTACACTGAAGCTTTCTTT
v_call: TRBV18; d_call: TRBD2; j_call: TRBJ2-2; clone_size: NA; cdr3_aa: CASSPFRLAGEAGELFF; cdr3_nt: TGTGCCAGCTCTCCATTCCGACTAGCGGGAGAAGCCGGGGAGCTGTTTTTT
v_call: TRBV27; d_call: NA; j_call: TRBJ2-3; clone_size: NA; cdr3_aa: CASSLSQGGTDTQYF; cdr3_nt: TGTGCCAGCAGTTTATCTCAGGGTGGGACAGATACGCAGTATTTT
v_call: TRBV7-9; d_call: TRBD1; j_call: TRBJ2-7; clone_size: NA; cdr3_aa: CASSSAGQELSYEQYF; cdr3_nt: TGTGCCAGCAGCTCCGCAGGACAGGAACTCTCCTACGAGCAGTACTTC
v_call: TRBV10-3; d_call: NA; j_call: TRBJ1-5; clone_size: NA; cdr3_aa: CAISGSGSGNQPQHF; cdr3_nt: TGTGCCATCAGTGGATCAGGGTCGGGTAATCAGCCCCAGCATTTT
v_call: TRBV5-4; d_call: NA; j_call: TRBJ1-2; clone_size: NA; cdr3_aa: CASSRRADWNYGYTF; cdr3_nt: TGTGCCAGCAGCCGCCGGGCGGACTGGAACTATGGCTACACCTTC
v_call: TRBV2; d_call: NA; j_call: TRBJ1-2; clone_size: NA; cdr3_aa: CASSETRGYGYTF; cdr3_nt: TGTGCCAGCAGTGAAACCAGGGGATATGGCTACACCTTC
v_call: TRBV9; d_call: NA; j_call: TRBJ1-4; clone_size: NA; cdr3_aa: CASSEGGTREKLFF; cdr3_nt: TGTGCCAGCAGCGAGGGAGGGACCAGAGAAAAACTGTTTTTT
v_call: TRBV10-3; d_call: TRBD1; j_call: TRBJ1-2; clone_size: NA; cdr3_aa: CAISDGGDSPDYGYTF; cdr3_nt: TGTGCCATCAGTGATGGGGGGGACAGTCCAGATTATGGCTACACCTTC
v_call: TRBV27; d_call: NA; j_call: TRBJ2-2; clone_size: NA; cdr3_aa: CASRQGYTGELFF; cdr3_nt: TGTGCCAGCAGACAGGGTTACACCGGGGAGCTGTTTTTT
v_call: TRBV29-1; d_call: NA; j_call: TRBJ2-2; clone_size: NA; cdr3_aa: CSVGAGFVGELFF; cdr3_nt: TGCAGCGTTGGCGCAGGATTCGTCGGGGAGCTGTTTTTT
v_call: TRBV5-1; d_call: TRBD2; j_call: TRBJ2-1; clone_size: NA; cdr3_aa: CASSLDGGSGYNEQFF; cdr3_nt: TGCGCCAGCAGCTTGGACGGTGGTAGCGGGTACAATGAGCAGTTCTTC
v_call: TRBV7-8; d_call: NA; j_call: TRBJ2-7; clone_size: NA; cdr3_aa: CASSLGNEQYF; cdr3_nt: TGTGCCAGCAGCTTAGGTAACGAGCAGTACTTC
v_call: TRBV7-6; d_call: NA; j_call: TRBJ2-7; clone_size: NA; cdr3_aa: CASSWTVSSYEQYF; cdr3_nt: TGTGCCAGCAGCTGGACGGTCAGCTCCTACGAGCAGTACTTC
v_call: TRBV4-1; d_call: NA; j_call: TRBJ1-5; clone_size: once; cdr3_aa: CASSQVGRNQPQHF; cdr3_nt: TGCGCCAGCAGCCAAGTCGGAAGAAATCAGCCCCAGCATTTT
v_call: TRBV4-2; d_call: NA; j_call: TRBJ1-1; clone_size: NA; cdr3_aa: CASSQDRDDEAFF; cdr3_nt: TGTGCCAGCAGCCAAGACCGGGACGACGAAGCTTTCTTT
v_call: TRBV30; d_call: NA; j_call: TRBJ1-6; clone_size: NA; cdr3_aa: CAWAGSSYNSPLHF; cdr3_nt: TGTGCCTGGGCCGGGAGCTCCTATAATTCACCCCTCCACTTT
v_call: TRBV29-1; d_call: NA; j_call: TRBJ2-2; clone_size: once; cdr3_aa: CSVAAPNTGELFF; cdr3_nt: TGCAGCGTAGCCGCCCCGAACACCGGGGAGCTGTTTTTT
v_call: TRBV28; d_call: NA; j_call: TRBJ1-1; clone_size: NA; cdr3_aa: CASSLLGEAGTEAFF; cdr3_nt: TGTGCCAGCAGTTTATTAGGGGAGGCAGGCACTGAAGCTTTCTTT
v_call: TRBV11-2; d_call: NA; j_call: TRBJ1-5; clone_size: few; cdr3_aa: CASSLMRGQPQHF; cdr3_nt: TGTGCCAGCAGCTTAATGAGGGGGCAGCCCCAGCATTTT
v_call: TRBV7-7; d_call: NA; j_call: TRBJ2-1; clone_size: NA; cdr3_aa: CASSFHMGNEQFF; cdr3_nt: TGTGCCAGCAGCTTTCATATGGGCAATGAGCAGTTCTTC
v_call: TRBV9; d_call: TRBD1; j_call: TRBJ2-1; clone_size: NA; cdr3_aa: CASSVAIGRQGSYNEQFF; cdr3_nt: TGTGCCAGCAGCGTAGCGATAGGTCGACAGGGCTCCTACAATGAGCAGTTCTTC
v_call: TRBV6-6; d_call: NA; j_call: TRBJ1-1; clone_size: NA; cdr3_aa: CASSWTAERWGTEAFF; cdr3_nt: TGTGCCAGCAGTTGGACCGCCGAACGATGGGGGACTGAAGCTTTCTTT
v_call: TRBV28; d_call: NA; j_call: TRBJ2-7; clone_size: NA; cdr3_aa: CASSFPPRGLAREQYF; cdr3_nt: TGTGCCAGCAGTTTTCCCCCCAGAGGCCTAGCAAGGGAGCAGTACTTC
v_call: TRBV23-1; d_call: NA; j_call: TRBJ1-2; clone_size: once; cdr3_aa: CASSQFRATKSYGYTF; cdr3_nt: TGCGCCAGCAGTCAATTTCGGGCAACAAAAAGCTATGGCTACACCTTC